This T cell receptor beta chain was recovered during a study of T cell responses to AZD1222 COVID-19 vaccine. As for this clone: Its antigen is currently unknown.

TCRdb's copy holds only in-frame clones and misses some; the assay was immunoSEQ multiplex PCR. The data show about 150,000 clones, over 70% seen once. Overall study results and limits: Spike-specific TCR breadth and depth went up after people got two AZD1222 doses. There were repertoire samples only from the period after the peak T cell response.

This receptor was obtained from an adult who received the AZD1222 COVID-19 vaccine. The sequencing here drew on peripheral blood, taken 28 days after the second AZD1222 dose.

The CDR3 DNA reads TGTGCCAGCAGCCCCGGGACAGGGGAAACTGAAGCTTTCTTT. It translates to CASSPGTGETEAFF. The chain is built from TRBV7-3 and TRBJ1-1; 10 bases are shared with TRBD1. The CDR3 sequence is 14 residues long. Germline V gene sequence: CDR1 SGHTA, CDR2 FQGTGA. After removal of 5 bases from V and 5 bases from J, the junction contained 5 bases not matched to a gene.